Shown below are 20 T cell receptor beta chains from a single sample sequenced in a study of blood T cell repertoires in COVID-19. The method was immunoSEQ multiplex PCR; TCRdb's version includes in-frame clones alone and lacks a portion of them. Here the sample spans some 46,000 clones, over 80% being singletons. Source material: peripheral blood. These receptor sequences come from a man aged 50 to 59 with acute or convalescent COVID-19.

The V call is TRBV29-1, the J call TRBJ1-2; 7 nucleotides line up with TRBD1. CDR3 length: 13 amino acids. CDR1 is SQVTM, CDR2 ANQGSEA, per germline. Losses at the gene ends were 3 bases for V and 7 bases for J; bases not matched to a gene: 8. Written as DNA, the CDR3 is TGCAGCGTTGATATTTCGACAGGGACTGGCTACACCTTC. This codes for CSVDISTGTGYTF. Full variable domain (rest looked up from reference TRBV29-1 and TRBJ1-2): SAVISQKPSRDICQRGTSLTIQCQVDSQVTMMFWYRQQPGQSLTLIATANQGSEATYESGFVIDKFPISRPNLTFSTLTVSNMSPEDSSIYLCSVDISTGTGYTFGSGTRLTVV.

The chain combines TRBV7-8 with TRBJ2-7; 9 bases agree with TRBD2. Germline V gives CDR1 SGHVS, CDR2 FQNEAQ. With V trimmed by 6 bases and J by 5 bases, 8 bases remained unmatched. CDR3 length equals 14 residues. DNA of the CDR3: TGTGCCAGCAGTCTAAGCGGGGGGACTGACGAGCAGTACTTC. The encoded protein is CASSLSGGTDEQYF.

The chain links TRBV19 to TRBJ2-5; D unclear. The germline gives CDR1 LNHDA, CDR2 SQIVND (reference sequence). The CDR3 runs 13 residues. Trimming cost V 2 bases and J 4 bases, with 8 bases left between them. For the CDR3, the DNA is TGTGCCAGTAGTATACTCCCGCGAGAGACCCAGTACTTC. Encoded protein: CASSILPRETQYF. Full variable domain (rest looked up from reference TRBV19 and TRBJ2-5): DGGITQSPKYLFRKEGQNVTLSCEQNLNHDAMYWYRQDPGQGLRLIYYSQIVNDFQKGDIAEGYSVSREKKESFPLTVTSAQKNPTAFYLCASSILPRETQYFGPGTRLLVL.

This sequence joins TRBV28 and TRBJ1-5; the D gene is possibly TRBD1 (5 bases). There are 12 residues in the CDR3. Trimming took off 5 bases at V and 5 bases at J, with 7 bases between the two ends. Germline assignment: CDR1 MDHEN and CDR2 SYDVKM. CDR3 bases: TGTGCCAGCAGTCCCAGGGATCAGCCCCAGCATTTT. It yields the protein CASSPRDQPQHF.

The chain uses TRBV19 and TRBJ2-7; the D gene is possibly TRBD2 (5 bases). Germline CDR1 reads LNHDA; CDR2 reads SQIVND (reference sequence). The CDR3 runs to 15 residues. The V end lost 5 bases, the J end lost 2 bases, and 16 bases lay between the germline ends. CDR3 coding DNA: TGTGCCAGTAGTCCAGGAGGCATGCCTCCCTACGAGCAGTACTTC. It codes for CASSPGGMPPYEQYF.

This chain links TRBV24-1 with TRBJ2-3, with 13 bases lining up with TRBD2. V lost 4 bases to trimming and J lost 5 bases; unmatched junction nucleotides: 8. The CDR3 is 17 amino acids. Germline assignment: CDR1 KGHDR and CDR2 SFDVKD. CDR3 DNA: TGTGCCACCAGTGACAAACTAGCGGGGGGGGGAAGAGATACGCAGTATTTT. Protein: CATSDKLAGGGRDTQYF.

The chain is built from TRBV9 and TRBJ1-6; no firm D call. Trimming removed 0 bases from V and 7 bases from J, with 8 bases in between. From germline, CDR1 is SGDLS and CDR2 YYNGEE. CDR3 length equals 14 residues. The CDR3 here is CASSVAGENSPLHF. The CDR3 region has the DNA TGTGCCAGCAGCGTAGCTGGAGAGAATTCACCCCTCCACTTT.

The chain recombines TRBV24-1 with TRBJ1-2, with 7 nucleotides matching TRBD1. Germline values: CDR1 KGHDR, CDR2 SFDVKD. V lost 4 bases, J lost 4 bases, and 8 bases stayed unmatched. The CDR3 length is 15 residues. The CDR3 is CATSDLTGSVYGYTF. Here the CDR3 DNA reads TGTGCCACCAGTGACCTGACAGGGAGTGTCTATGGCTACACCTTC.

The chain is built from TRBV7-9 and TRBJ2-1, with TRBD2 identical over 11 bases. Germline V gene lookup returns CDR1 SEHNR and CDR2 FQNEAQ (reference sequence). The V and J ends lost 6 bases and 8 bases, in that order; junction bases with no gene match: 12. CDR3 length equals 16 residues. The CDR3 nucleotides read TGTGCCAGCAGGCTTAGCGGGGGGGCCTCGTGGGATGAGCAGTTCTTC. Protein product: CASRLSGGASWDEQFF.

The gene calls are TRBV5-1 and TRBJ2-7, with TRBD2 as a possible D gene (5 bases). The V end was cut by 4 bases, the J end by 0 bases, with 14 bases between. Germline lookup yields CDR1 SGHRS and CDR2 YFSETQ. The length of the CDR3 is 15 residues. The CDR3 reads CASSPTDSSSYEQYF. CDR3 bases: TGCGCCAGCAGCCCCACGGACTCGAGCTCCTACGAGCAGTACTTC.

This clone came up a few times. This rearrangement joins TRBV14 to TRBJ2-7, with 10 bases identical to TRBD1. Trimming took 5 bases from V and 4 from J; bases not matched to a gene: 11. The germline gives CDR1 SGHDN, CDR2 FVKESK. The CDR3 consists of 16 residues. CDR3 sequence reads: CASSNPGDRGFYEQYF. Written as DNA, the CDR3 is TGTGCCAGCAGCAACCCCGGGGACAGGGGATTTTACGAGCAGTACTTC.

The chain combines TRBV6-5 with TRBJ1-1; 8 bases are a match to TRBD1. The length of the CDR3 is 14 residues. V was pared by 6 bases and J by 5 bases, with 8 bases of the junction left unmatched. Germline CDR1 and CDR2: MNHEY and SVGAGI. The CDR3: CASSSGGARTEAFF. The CDR3 bases are TGTGCCAGCAGCTCAGGGGGCGCGAGAACTGAAGCTTTCTTT.

The gene calls are TRBV6-5 and TRBJ2-3; perhaps TRBD2 as D (6 bases). Germline CDR1 MNHEY, CDR2 SVGAGI. The V end was cut by 5 bases, the J end by 2 bases, with 14 bases between. The CDR3 is made up of 15 amino acids. CDR3 loop: CASSMGLGDTDTQYF. CDR3 DNA sequence: TGTGCCAGCAGTATGGGACTGGGGGACACAGATACGCAGTATTTT.

This chain uses TRBV12-5 with TRBJ2-7; 11 nucleotides align to TRBD1. V was clipped by 5 bases and J by 5 bases; unmatched bases: 5. CDR3 size: 14 residues. The V gene's germline CDR1 is LGHNT and CDR2 FRNRAP. The CDR3 loop reads CASGGTGGDNEQYF. The DNA for the CDR3 is TGTGCTAGTGGTGGGACAGGGGGGGACAACGAGCAGTACTTC.

This chain connects TRBV5-1 to TRBJ2-4; the D gene is possibly TRBD2 (6 bases). V lost 0 bases and J lost 0, with 16 bases in between. This CDR3 has 18 amino acids. CDR1 and CDR2 (germline): SGHRS, YFSETQ. CDR3 bases: TGCGCCAGCAGCTTGGGCCTTCTAGCGATCGAAGCCAAAAACATTCAGTACTTC. Its protein product is CASSLGLLAIEAKNIQYF.

The chain carries TRBV6-5 and TRBJ2-1; 8 bases are a match to TRBD1. Germline V gives CDR1 MNHEY, CDR2 SVGAGI. With V trimmed by 6 bases and J by 10 bases, 11 bases remained unmatched. The CDR3 runs 14 residues. The CDR3 loop is CASSRAGGVQEQFF. CDR3 DNA: TGTGCCAGCAGCCGGGCAGGGGGCGTTCAGGAGCAGTTCTTC.

This rearrangement joins TRBV4-2 to TRBJ1-5, with 7 bases that match TRBD1. Germline assignment: CDR1 LGHNA and CDR2 YNFKEQ. Trimming took 1 base from V and 4 from J; bases not matched to a gene: 4. This CDR3 comprises 15 residues. CDR3 loop: CASSQGDSGNQPQHF. DNA for the CDR3: TGTGCCAGCAGCCAAGGGGACAGTGGGAATCAGCCCCAGCATTTT.

V usage is TRBV7-9 and J usage is TRBJ1-2; D is possibly TRBD1 (5 bases). V shed 5 bases and J shed 3 bases, with 16 bases lying between them. Per the germline V gene, CDR1 is SEHNR and CDR2 is FQNEAQ (reference sequence). The CDR3 is 15 residues long. CDR3 in amino acids: CASSPTSGRDYGYTF. The CDR3 DNA reads as TGTGCCAGCAGCCCAACGTCGGGCAGGGACTATGGCTACACCTTC.

V and J are TRBV19 and TRBJ1-4, with no clear D. V was trimmed by 6 bases and J by 1 base, leaving 12 bases between them. CDR1 and CDR2 from the germline V gene are LNHDA and SQIVND (reference sequence). The CDR3 sequence is 15 residues long. The CDR3 protein is CASSFARQTNEKLFF. CDR3 DNA: TGTGCCAGTAGCTTTGCGCGGCAAACTAATGAAAAACTGTTTTTT.

This chain uses TRBV6-2 or TRBV6-3 with TRBJ1-5; D might be TRBD1 (5 bases). The CDR3 covers 18 residues. Per germline, CDR1 MNHEY and CDR2 SVGEGT. V was trimmed by 2 bases and J by 6 bases, leaving 23 bases between them. CDR3 sequence reads: CASSYALGAAPLSQPQHF. In DNA form, the CDR3 reads TGTGCCAGCAGTTACGCACTTGGGGCAGCACCTTTGAGTCAGCCCCAGCATTTT.